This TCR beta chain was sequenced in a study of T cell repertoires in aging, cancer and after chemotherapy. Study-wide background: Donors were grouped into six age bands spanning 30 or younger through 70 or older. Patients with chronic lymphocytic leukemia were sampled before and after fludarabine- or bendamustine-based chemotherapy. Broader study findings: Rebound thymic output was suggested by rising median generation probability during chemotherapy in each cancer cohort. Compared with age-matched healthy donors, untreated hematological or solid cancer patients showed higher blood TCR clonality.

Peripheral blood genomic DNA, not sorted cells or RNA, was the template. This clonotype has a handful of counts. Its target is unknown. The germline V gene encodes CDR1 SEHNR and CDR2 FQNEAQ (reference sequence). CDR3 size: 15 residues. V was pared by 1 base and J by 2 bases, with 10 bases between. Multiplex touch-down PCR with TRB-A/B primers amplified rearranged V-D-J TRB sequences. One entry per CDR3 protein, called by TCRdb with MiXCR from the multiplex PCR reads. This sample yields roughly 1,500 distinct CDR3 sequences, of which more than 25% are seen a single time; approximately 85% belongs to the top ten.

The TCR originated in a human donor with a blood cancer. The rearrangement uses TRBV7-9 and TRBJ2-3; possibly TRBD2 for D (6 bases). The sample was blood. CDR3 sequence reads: CASSLGTKYTDTQYF. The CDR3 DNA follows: TGTGCCAGCAGCTTAGGGACTAAGTACACAGATACGCAGTATTTT.